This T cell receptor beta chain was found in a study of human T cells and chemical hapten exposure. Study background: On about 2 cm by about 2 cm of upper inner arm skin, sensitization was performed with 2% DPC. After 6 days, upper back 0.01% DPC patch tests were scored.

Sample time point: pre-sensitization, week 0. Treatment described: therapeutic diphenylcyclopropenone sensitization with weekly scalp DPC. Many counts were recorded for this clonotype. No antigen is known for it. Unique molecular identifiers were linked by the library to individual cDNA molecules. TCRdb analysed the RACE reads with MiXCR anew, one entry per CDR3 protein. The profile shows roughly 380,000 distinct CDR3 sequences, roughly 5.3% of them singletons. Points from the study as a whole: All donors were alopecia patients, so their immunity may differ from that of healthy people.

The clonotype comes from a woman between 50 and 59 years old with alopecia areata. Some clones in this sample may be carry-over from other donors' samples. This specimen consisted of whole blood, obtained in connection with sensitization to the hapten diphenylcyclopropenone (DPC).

CDR3 in DNA: TGCAGCGCAGGACAGGGATCAAGCTCCTACAATGAGCAGTTCTTC. Protein: CSAGQGSSSYNEQFF. The V call is TRBV29-1, the J call TRBJ2-1; 8 bases map to TRBD1. J lost 0 bases, V lost 7 bases, and 8 bases had no gene match. Germline values: CDR1 SQVTM, CDR2 ANQGSEA. The CDR3 is 15 amino acids.